These 14 T cell receptor beta chains were all obtained from the same sample, sequenced in a study of Tregs in tolerant kidney transplant recipients (dated by TCRdb to between 2018 and 2021). Preparation of the library involved the immunoSEQ multiplex PCR assay. Sourced from immuneACCESS, this table was stored by TCRdb with only in-frame sequences that have V and J called. A share of the clones is absent; for the studies checked, an unresolved V gene accounts for under half, and the remainder has no known explanation. Present in this sample are 68,000 or so clones, 84% of which were seen just once. The ten largest make up about 4.7% of the sample. Source material: CD4+ T cells from blood. These receptors all stem from a human donor in good health.

The V gene is TRBV6-1, the J gene TRBJ2-7, with a possible D match to TRBD1 (5 bases). The germline V gene has CDR1 MNHNS and CDR2 SASEGT. The CDR3 consists of 12 residues. Deletions cut 10 bases from V and 4 bases from J, with 14 bases between. DNA of the CDR3: TGTGCCACCAAAACCGACAGTTACGAGCAGTACTTC. Amino acids: CATKTDSYEQYF.

The chain uses TRBV5-1 and TRBJ1-1; a weak D match, TRBD1 (5 bases). This CDR3 comprises 13 residues. Germline V gene sequence: CDR1 SGHRS, CDR2 YFSETQ. Trimming cost V 0 bases and J 7 bases, with 10 bases left between them. This chain's CDR3 is CASSLARDGEAFF. Here the CDR3 DNA reads TGCGCCAGCAGCTTGGCTCGGGACGGTGAAGCTTTCTTT.

The V gene is TRBV7-8, the J gene TRBJ2-7; tentatively, D is TRBD1 (5 bases). The CDR3 has 14 residues. V was clipped by 4 bases and J by 3 bases, with 13 bases between them. CDR1 and CDR2 (germline): SGHVS, FQNEAQ. Written as DNA, the CDR3 is TGTGCCAGCAGCTCCCGGACAAAGCTCTACGAGCAGTACTTC. Encoded protein: CASSSRTKLYEQYF.

The V gene is TRBV5-1, the J gene TRBJ1-2; no reliable D call. The length of the CDR3 is 14 residues. Trimming left V 0 bases short and J 4 bases short, with 10 bases between. From germline, CDR1 is SGHRS and CDR2 YFSETQ. In nucleotides, the CDR3 is TGCGCCAGCAGCTTGGGTCAGGTCGCCTATGGCTACACCTTC. This encodes CASSLGQVAYGYTF.

This CDR3 is CASSLGWGASEQYF. The CDR3 DNA reads TGTGCCAGCAGCTTAGGTTGGGGGGCTTCCGAGCAGTACTTC. The rearrangement uses TRBV11-1 and TRBJ2-7; D may be TRBD1 or TRBD2 (6 bases each). The CDR3 has 14 residues. Trimming pared 1 base from V and 6 bases from J, leaving 13 bases between. The V gene's germline CDR1 is SGHAT and CDR2 FQDESV (reference sequence).

This chain joins TRBV4-3 and TRBJ2-6, with unresolved D. Germline assignment: CDR1 LGHNA and CDR2 YSLEER. Trimming took off 0 bases at V and 4 bases at J, with 19 bases between the two ends. The CDR3 is made up of 19 amino acids. The CDR3 reads CASSQDISGIFWGANVLTF. The CDR3 nucleotides read TGCGCCAGCAGCCAAGATATCTCTGGTATCTTTTGGGGGGCCAACGTCCTGACTTTC.

The J gene is TRBJ2-5, the V gene TRBV5-4; tentatively, D is TRBD2 (5 bases). CDR3 length: 13 residues. The V gene lost 4 bases and the J gene lost 3 bases, with 10 bases spanning the gap. Looked up from germline, CDR1 is SGHNT and CDR2 is YYREEE (reference sequence). CDR3 sequence: CASSPGREETQYF. The CDR3 DNA is TGTGCCAGCAGCCCGGGAAGAGAAGAGACCCAGTACTTC.

The chain uses TRBV9 and TRBJ2-2; the match to TRBD1 covers 8 bases. V was clipped by 3 bases and J by 5 bases; unmatched bases: 6. The CDR3 totals 15 residues. The germline CDR1 and CDR2 sequences are SGDLS and YYNGEE. This CDR3 is CASSATQGGTGELFF. The CDR3 DNA sequence: TGTGCCAGCAGCGCTACACAGGGGGGAACCGGGGAGCTGTTTTTT.

The V gene is TRBV5-3, the J gene TRBJ2-2, with 11 bases fitting TRBD2. TRBV5-3 has ORF status, its function being uncertain. The CDR3 contains 16 residues. The V gene end was trimmed by 4 bases and the J gene end by 1 base; junction bases not matched to a gene: 3. The CDR3 spells CARSPGTSGNTGELFF. CDR3 DNA sequence: TGTGCCAGAAGCCCGGGGACTAGCGGGAACACCGGGGAGCTGTTTTTT.

The CDR3 DNA is TGTGCCAGCAGCCGGACAGCGGGTCAGCCCCAGCATTTT. It yields the protein CASSRTAGQPQHF. This rearrangement joins TRBV9 to TRBJ1-5; TRBD1 is a possible D gene (6 bases). Per germline, CDR1 SGDLS and CDR2 YYNGEE. The ends were cut back, 4 bases at V and 6 bases at J, with 11 bases in the middle. The CDR3 is 13 amino acids.

This chain connects TRBV5-5 to TRBJ2-7; 8 bases map to TRBD1. Germline CDR1 SGHKS, CDR2 YYEKEE (reference sequence). With 5 bases clipped from V and 0 bases from J, the junction kept 7 bases outside the gene matches. The CDR3 consists of 15 residues. The CDR3 coding sequence is TGTGCCAGCAGTCTCTGGACAGGGTACTCCTACGAGCAGTACTTC. Translating it yields CASSLWTGYSYEQYF.

This sequence joins TRBV2 and TRBJ1-2; D gene ambiguous. Germline V CDR1 and CDR2: SNHLY, FYNNEI. Trimming removed 4 bases from V and 8 bases from J, with 11 bases in between. The CDR3 contains 12 residues. CDR3 nucleotides: TGTGCCAGCAGTGGTGACCTCGGAGGCTACACCTTC. It is translated as CASSGDLGGYTF.

The chain joins TRBV5-6 to TRBJ2-1; the D is unclear. This CDR3 spans 13 amino acids. Trimming stripped 0 bases from V and 7 bases from J, with 8 bases between. Germline-derived CDR1 and CDR2 are SGHDT and YYEEEE. DNA for the CDR3: TGTGCCAGCAGCTTGGGAGCGTGGAATGAGCAGTTCTTC. The encoded protein is CASSLGAWNEQFF.

The rearrangement uses TRBV6-6 and TRBJ2-1; D may be TRBD1 (6 bases). The germline V and J ends were trimmed by 5 bases and 4 bases, with 9 bases remaining between them. The CDR3 has 13 amino acids. The V gene's germline CDR1 is MNHNY and CDR2 SVGAGI (reference sequence). The CDR3 reads CASSHGQYNEQFF. As DNA, the CDR3 is TGTGCCAGCAGTCACGGACAGTACAATGAGCAGTTCTTC.